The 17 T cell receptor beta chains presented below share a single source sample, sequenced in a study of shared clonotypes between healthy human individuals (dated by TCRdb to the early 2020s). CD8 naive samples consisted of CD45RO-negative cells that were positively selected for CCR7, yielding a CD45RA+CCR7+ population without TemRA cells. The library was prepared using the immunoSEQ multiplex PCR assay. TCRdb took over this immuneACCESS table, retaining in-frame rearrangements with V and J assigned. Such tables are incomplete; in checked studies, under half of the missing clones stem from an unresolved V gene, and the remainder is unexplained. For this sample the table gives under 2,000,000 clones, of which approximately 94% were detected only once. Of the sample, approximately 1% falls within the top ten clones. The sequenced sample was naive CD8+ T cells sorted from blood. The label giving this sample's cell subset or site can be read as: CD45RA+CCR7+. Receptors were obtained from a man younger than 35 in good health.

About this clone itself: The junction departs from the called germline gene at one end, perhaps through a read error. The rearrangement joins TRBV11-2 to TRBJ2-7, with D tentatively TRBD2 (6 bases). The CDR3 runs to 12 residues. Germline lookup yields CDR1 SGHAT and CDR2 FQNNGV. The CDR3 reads CASGPSNGGNHF. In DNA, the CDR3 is TGTGCCAGCGGGCCGAGTAATGGAGGGAACCACTTC.

This CDR3 is CASSFGQAQREAFF. Written as DNA, the CDR3 is TGTGCCAGCAGCTTTGGACAGGCGCAACGTGAAGCTTTCTTT. The chain couples TRBV7-8 to TRBJ1-1; TRBD1 agrees at 7 bases. The germline V gene encodes CDR1 SGHVS and CDR2 FQNEAQ. The CDR3 contains 14 residues. V shed 3 bases and J 7 bases; nucleotides not matched to a gene: 8.

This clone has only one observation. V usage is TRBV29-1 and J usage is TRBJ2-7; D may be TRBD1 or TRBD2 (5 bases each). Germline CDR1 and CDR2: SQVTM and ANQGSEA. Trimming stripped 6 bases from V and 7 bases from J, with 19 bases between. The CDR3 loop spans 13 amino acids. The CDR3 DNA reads TGCAGCGTACGGGACGCAGGGTTTAATGAGCAGTACTTC. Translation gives CSVRDAGFNEQYF.

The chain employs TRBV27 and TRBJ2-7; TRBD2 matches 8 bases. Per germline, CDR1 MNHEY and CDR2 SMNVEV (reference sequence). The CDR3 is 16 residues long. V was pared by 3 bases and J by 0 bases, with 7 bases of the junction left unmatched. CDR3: CASSLVGGGFSYEQYF. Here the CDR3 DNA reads TGTGCCAGCAGTTTGGTAGGCGGGGGGTTCTCCTACGAGCAGTACTTC.

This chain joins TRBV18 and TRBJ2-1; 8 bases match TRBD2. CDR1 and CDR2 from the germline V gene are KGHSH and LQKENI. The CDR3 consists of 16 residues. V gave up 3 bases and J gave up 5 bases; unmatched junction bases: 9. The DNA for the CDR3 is TGTGCCAGCTCACCGAGGAAGGGAGCGGGGGACAATGAGCAGTTCTTC. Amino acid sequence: CASSPRKGAGDNEQFF. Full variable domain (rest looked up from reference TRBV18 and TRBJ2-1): NAGVMQNPRHLVRRRGQEARLRCSPMKGHSHVYWYRQLPEEGLKFMVYLQKENIIDESGMPKERFSAEFPKEGPSILRIQQVVRGDSAAYFCASSPRKGAGDNEQFFGPGTRLTVL.

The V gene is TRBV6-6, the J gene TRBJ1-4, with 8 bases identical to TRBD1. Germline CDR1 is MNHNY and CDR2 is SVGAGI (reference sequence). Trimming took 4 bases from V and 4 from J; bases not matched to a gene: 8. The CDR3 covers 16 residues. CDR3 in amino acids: CASSSTTDRGNEKLFF. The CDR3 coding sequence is TGTGCCAGCAGTTCCACAACCGACAGGGGTAATGAAAAACTGTTTTTT.

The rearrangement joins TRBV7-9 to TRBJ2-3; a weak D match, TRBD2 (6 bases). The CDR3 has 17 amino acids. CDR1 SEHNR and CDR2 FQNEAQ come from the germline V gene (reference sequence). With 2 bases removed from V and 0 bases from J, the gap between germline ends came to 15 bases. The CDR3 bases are TGTGCCAGCAGCTTAATTTATAGCGGCTCTAGCACAGATACGCAGTATTTT. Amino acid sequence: CASSLIYSGSSTDTQYF.

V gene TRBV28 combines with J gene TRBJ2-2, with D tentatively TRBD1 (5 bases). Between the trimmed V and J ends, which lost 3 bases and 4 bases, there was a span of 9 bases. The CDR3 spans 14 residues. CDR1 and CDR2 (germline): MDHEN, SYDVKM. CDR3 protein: CASSFRQFTGELFF. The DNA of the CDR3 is TGTGCCAGCAGTTTCCGACAGTTCACCGGGGAGCTGTTTTTT.

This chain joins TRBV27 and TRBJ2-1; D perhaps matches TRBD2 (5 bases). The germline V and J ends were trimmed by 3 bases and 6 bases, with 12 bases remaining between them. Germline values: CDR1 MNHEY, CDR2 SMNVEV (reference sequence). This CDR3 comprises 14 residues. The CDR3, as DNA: TGTGCCAGCAGTTTTTTCGGGGATTCCAATGAGCAGTTCTTC. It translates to CASSFFGDSNEQFF.

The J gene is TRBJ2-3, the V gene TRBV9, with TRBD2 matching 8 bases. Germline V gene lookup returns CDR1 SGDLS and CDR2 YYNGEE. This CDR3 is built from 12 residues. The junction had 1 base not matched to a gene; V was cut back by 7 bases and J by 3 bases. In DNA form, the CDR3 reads TGTGCCAGCGGCGGGAGGACAGATACGCAGTATTTT. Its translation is CASGGRTDTQYF.

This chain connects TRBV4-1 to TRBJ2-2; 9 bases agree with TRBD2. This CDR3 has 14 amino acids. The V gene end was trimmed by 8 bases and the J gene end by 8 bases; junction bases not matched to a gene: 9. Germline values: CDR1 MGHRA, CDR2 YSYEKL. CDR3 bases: TGCGCCAGCTGCGCGGCGGGGGGGGGAGGGGAGCTGTTTTTT. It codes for CASCAAGGGGELFF.

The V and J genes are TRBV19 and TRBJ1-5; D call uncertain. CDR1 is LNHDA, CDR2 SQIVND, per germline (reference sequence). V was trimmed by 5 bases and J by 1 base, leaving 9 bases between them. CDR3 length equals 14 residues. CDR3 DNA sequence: TGTGCCAGTAGTCCAGGACCGAGCAATCAGCCCCAGCATTTT. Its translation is CASSPGPSNQPQHF.

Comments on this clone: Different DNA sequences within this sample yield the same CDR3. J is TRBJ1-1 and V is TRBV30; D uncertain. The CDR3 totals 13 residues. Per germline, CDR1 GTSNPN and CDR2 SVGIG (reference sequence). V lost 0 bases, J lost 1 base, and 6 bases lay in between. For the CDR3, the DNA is TGTGCCTGGAGTGTACCTGGGAACACTGAAGCTTTCTTT. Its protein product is CAWSVPGNTEAFF.

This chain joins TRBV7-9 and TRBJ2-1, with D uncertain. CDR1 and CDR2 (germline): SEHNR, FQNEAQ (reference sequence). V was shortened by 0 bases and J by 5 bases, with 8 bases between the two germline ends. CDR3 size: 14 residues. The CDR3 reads CASSLAGRHNEQFF. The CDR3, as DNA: TGTGCCAGCAGCTTAGCGGGCCGACACAATGAGCAGTTCTTC.

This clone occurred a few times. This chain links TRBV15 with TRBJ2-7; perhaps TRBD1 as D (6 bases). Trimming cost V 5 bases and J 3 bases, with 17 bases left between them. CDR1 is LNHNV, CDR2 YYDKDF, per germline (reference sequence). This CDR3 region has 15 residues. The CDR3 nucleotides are TGTGCCACCAGCGGATTGGGGGAAGGGGGCTACGAGCAGTACTTC. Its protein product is CATSGLGEGGYEQYF.

CDR3 region: CASSSRGTGPQPQHF. CDR3 sequence (DNA): TGTGCCAGCTCTTCCCGCGGGACAGGGCCTCAGCCCCAGCATTTT. The chain links TRBV19 to TRBJ1-5, with 9 bases lining up with TRBD1. This CDR3 region has 15 residues. Per the germline V gene, CDR1 is LNHDA and CDR2 is SQIVND (reference sequence). Trimming at V came to 9 bases and at J to 6 bases, leaving 12 bases not matched to a gene.

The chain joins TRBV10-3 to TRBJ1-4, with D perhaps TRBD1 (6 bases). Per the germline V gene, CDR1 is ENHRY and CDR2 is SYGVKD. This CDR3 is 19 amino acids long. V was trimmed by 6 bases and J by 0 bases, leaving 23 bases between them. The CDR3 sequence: CAIRYWNRVMGATNEKLFF. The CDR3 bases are TGTGCCATCAGATATTGGAACAGGGTGATGGGGGCAACTAATGAAAAACTGTTTTTT.